These 24 T cell receptor beta chains came from one sample sequenced in a study of molecular identifiers for immune sequencing clone quantification. TCRdb processed the PCR reads anew with MiXCR; each CDR3 protein has one entry. Among around 480,000 distinct CDR3 sequences listed, about 25% were seen once. Sequencing was carried out using naive CD8+ T cells from blood, with Jurkat cell RNA spiked in. Specified subset: FACS-sorted CD8+CD4-CCR7+CD45RA+ naive T cells. These receptor sequences come from a human donor in good health. Some libraries in this study had Jurkat cell RNA spiked in.

As for this clonotype: A much bigger clone sits one base away, suggesting this may be a read error. The chain combines TRBV7-2 with TRBJ1-5; TRBD1 might be the D (5 bases). CDR1 and CDR2 from the germline V gene are SGHTA and FQGNSA. This CDR3 comprises 13 residues. In nucleotides, the CDR3 is TGTGCCAGCAACGCGGGGGGAAATCCGCCCCAGCATTTT. This encodes CASNAGGNPPQHF.

Concerning this clonotype itself: One end of the junction varies from germline; a read error may be responsible. Here the CDR3 DNA reads TGTGTCAGCAGGGGGACCGGGACACTGAACGGAAACACCATATATTTT. Translation: CVSRGTGTLNGNTIYF. V gene TRBV7-9 combines with J gene TRBJ1-3, with 7 positions matching TRBD1. Germline V lookup: CDR1 SEHNR, CDR2 FQNEAQ (reference sequence). This CDR3 is built from 16 residues.

This clonotype has ten or more counts. V and J are TRBV4-3 and TRBJ1-1, with TRBD1 as a possible D gene (6 bases). Germline CDR1 is LGHNA and CDR2 is YSLEER. The ends were cut back, 1 base at V and 3 bases at J, with 9 bases in the middle. The CDR3 has 14 amino acids. CDR3 in DNA: TGCGCCAGCAGCCAAGCAGGGGCCCACACTGAAGCTTTCTTT. Protein sequence: CASSQAGAHTEAFF.

This clonotype was counted ten times or more. In DNA form, the CDR3 reads TGTGCCAGCAGGTTGGATACGCAGTATTTT. Translation gives CASRLDTQYF. J is TRBJ2-3 and V is TRBV28; D remains ambiguous. V dropped 6 bases and J dropped 6 bases, with 4 bases sitting between them. CDR3 length: 10 residues. CDR1 and CDR2 from the germline V gene are MDHEN and SYDVKM.

Many counts were recorded for this clonotype. J is TRBJ1-1 and V is TRBV6-2 or TRBV6-3; no clear D. V gave up 6 bases and J gave up 3 bases, with 26 bases separating them. From germline, CDR1 is MNHEY and CDR2 SVGEGT. The CDR3 is 18 amino acids. As DNA, the CDR3 is TGTGCCAGCAGCAGACTCCTCCGATTTGGGGATGTGGACACTGAAGCTTTCTTT. Protein product: CASSRLLRFGDVDTEAFF.

The chain employs TRBV12-3 or TRBV12-4 and TRBJ2-1; 9 bases align to TRBD1. The CDR3 is 14 amino acids. After removal of 5 bases from V and 6 bases from J, the junction contained 5 bases not matched to a gene. The chain's CDR3 is CASSGPTGGNEQFF. The CDR3 DNA sequence: TGTGCCAGCAGTGGTCCGACAGGGGGCAATGAGCAGTTCTTC.

In its sample, this clonotype was seen many times. The chain links TRBV29-1 to TRBJ2-2; maybe TRBD2 (5 bases). With 2 bases removed from V and 4 bases from J, the gap between germline ends came to 11 bases. Germline V CDR1 and CDR2: SQVTM, ANQGSEA. CDR3 length equals 14 residues. The CDR3 loop reads CSVESGESTGELFF. CDR3 in DNA: TGCAGCGTTGAATCCGGGGAGAGCACCGGGGAGCTGTTTTTT.

In its sample, this clonotype was seen many times. This chain links TRBV7-9 with TRBJ1-1; no reliable D call. The germline gives CDR1 SEHNR, CDR2 FQNEAQ (reference sequence). With 4 bases removed from V and 1 base from J, the gap between germline ends came to 4 bases. The CDR3 covers 12 residues. The CDR3 sequence is CASSSANTEAFF. CDR3 DNA: TGTGCCAGCAGCTCCGCGAACACTGAAGCTTTCTTT. Supplemented by reference TRBV7-9 and TRBJ1-1, the full variable domain reads DTGVSQNPRHKITKRGQNVTFRCDPISEHNRLYWYRQTLGQGPEFLTYFQNEAQLEKSRLLSDRFSAERPKGSFSTLEIQRTEQGDSAMYLCASSSANTEAFFGQGTRLTVV.

This chain connects TRBV5-4 to TRBJ1-4; D unclear. V gave up 4 bases and J gave up 0 bases, with 25 bases separating them. The CDR3 loop spans 20 amino acids. Germline V CDR1 and CDR2: SGHNT, YYREEE (reference sequence). The DNA of the CDR3 is TGTGCCAGCAGCCCGAAGTCGGGGATGTATTCTTTCGCAACTAATGAAAAACTGTTTTTT. This codes for CASSPKSGMYSFATNEKLFF.

A few counts support this clonotype. V and J are TRBV24-1 and TRBJ1-5; 9 positions match TRBD1. The germline V gene has CDR1 KGHDR and CDR2 SFDVKD. This CDR3 comprises 17 residues. The V gene end was trimmed by 3 bases and the J gene end by 0 bases; junction bases not matched to a gene: 5. The chain's CDR3 is CATSDPGQGLSNQPQHF. The CDR3 coding sequence is TGTGCCACCAGTGATCCGGGACAGGGACTTAGCAATCAGCCCCAGCATTTT.

A note on this clonotype: Just one base apart from a much larger clone, this may be a read error. The rearrangement joins TRBV2 to TRBJ2-3; 9 nucleotides align to TRBD2. CDR1 is SNHLY and CDR2 is FYNNEI in the germline V gene. The V segment lost 6 bases and the J segment 2 bases; nucleotides outside the gene matches: 9. The CDR3 is 16 amino acids. CDR3 sequence (DNA): TGTGCCAGCAGCGACTGGACTAGCGAGGCCACAGATACGCAGTATTTT. Encoded protein: CASSDWTSEATDTQYF.

This clonotype was counted at least ten times. The rearrangement joins TRBV11-2 to TRBJ2-1; D is perhaps TRBD1 (6 bases). Per the germline V gene, CDR1 is SGHAT and CDR2 is FQNNGV. Trimming removed 4 bases from V and 8 bases from J, with 9 bases in between. The CDR3 extends over 12 amino acids. The CDR3 spells CASSSGADEQFF. CDR3 sequence (DNA): TGTGCCAGCAGCTCAGGGGCAGATGAGCAGTTCTTC.

V usage is TRBV28 and J usage is TRBJ2-5, with 12 bases matching TRBD2. Germline V gives CDR1 MDHEN, CDR2 SYDVKM. V dropped 1 base and J dropped 2; count of bases not matched to a gene: 5. This CDR3 is 17 amino acids long. CDR3 in amino acids: CASSLLVGTSGQETQYF. CDR3 coding DNA: TGTGCCAGCAGTTTATTAGTCGGGACTAGCGGGCAAGAGACCCAGTACTTC.

At least ten counts were recorded for this clonotype. The gene calls are TRBV7-2 and TRBJ2-7; D is possibly TRBD2 (6 bases). V lost 8 bases to trimming and J lost 4 bases, with 15 bases between them. The germline V gene encodes CDR1 SGHTA and CDR2 FQGNSA. The CDR3 extends over 13 amino acids. The CDR3 DNA is TGTGCCAGCGGGGGAGGATGGGGTTACGAGCAGTACTTC. It translates to CASGGGWGYEQYF.

This clonotype was recorded a few times. V usage is TRBV20-1 and J usage is TRBJ1-4; 10 nucleotides line up with TRBD1. This CDR3 region has 15 residues. Germline trimming cut 3 bases from V and 1 base from J; bases unmatched to any gene: 2. Germline V gene lookup returns CDR1 DFQATT and CDR2 SNEGSKA (reference sequence). CDR3 coding DNA: TGCAGTGCTAGTCGGACAGGGGGAACTAATGAAAAACTGTTTTTT. It codes for CSASRTGGTNEKLFF.

The sample holds one count of this clonotype. This chain connects TRBV14 to TRBJ2-2, with 11 positions matching TRBD1. Germline assignment: CDR1 SGHDN and CDR2 FVKESK. This CDR3 has 20 amino acids. J lost 6 bases, V lost 3 bases, and 18 bases had no gene match. The CDR3 protein is CASSHLWTGGNLINPGELFF. CDR3 in DNA: TGTGCCAGCAGCCACCTGTGGACAGGGGGCAACCTAATCAATCCCGGGGAGCTGTTTTTT.

About this clonotype itself: This may come from a read error, since a much larger clone is one base off. This chain connects TRBV10-3 to TRBJ2-3; D ambiguous. Trimming cost V 4 bases and J 4 bases, with 12 bases left between them. The germline V gene encodes CDR1 ENHRY and CDR2 SYGVKD. The CDR3 covers 14 residues. The chain's CDR3 is CAISAGPEADTQYF. Written as DNA, the CDR3 is TGTGCCATCAGTGCCGGCCCTGAAGCAGATACGCAGTATTTT.

In regard to this clonotype: The junction departs from germline at one end; a sequencing error may be responsible. CDR3 in DNA: TGTGCCAGCAGATGGACAGGGACCTCCTACGAGCAGTGCTTC. It codes for CASRWTGTSYEQCF. This chain connects TRBV12-3 or TRBV12-4 to TRBJ2-7; 8 nucleotides line up with TRBD1. This CDR3 comprises 14 residues.

J is TRBJ2-7 and V is TRBV5-4; unclear D gene. The length of the CDR3 is 16 residues. Deletions cut 1 base from V and 2 bases from J, with 16 bases between. Per germline, CDR1 SGHNT and CDR2 YYREEE (reference sequence). CDR3 sequence: CASSLPDTARPYEQYF. The CDR3 DNA is TGTGCCAGCAGCTTGCCCGACACAGCCAGGCCCTACGAGCAGTACTTC.

This clonotype has just a few counts. Written as DNA, the CDR3 is TGTGCCAGCAGGATGAAAGGGGCGGGAGGACAAGAGACCCAGTACTTC. Translated: CASRMKGAGGQETQYF. V and J are TRBV5-4 and TRBJ2-5; 8 nucleotides align to TRBD2. This CDR3 has 16 amino acids. V gave up 5 bases and J gave up 2 bases; unmatched junction bases: 11. In germline, CDR1 is SGHNT, CDR2 YYREEE (reference sequence).

CDR3 region: CASSILARGGGYTF. The CDR3 bases are TGTGCCAGTAGTATTCTCGCCAGGGGCGGCGGCTACACCTTC. V gene TRBV19 combines with J gene TRBJ1-2; D perhaps matches TRBD1 (6 bases). This CDR3 comprises 14 residues. The ends were cut back, 3 bases at V and 8 bases at J, with 16 bases in the middle. CDR1 LNHDA and CDR2 SQIVND come from the germline V gene (reference sequence).

This clonotype was seen ten or more times. The gene calls are TRBV5-6 and TRBJ2-1; no reliable D call. The CDR3 extends over 16 amino acids. CDR1 is SGHDT and CDR2 is YYEEEE in the germline V gene. Trimming took 2 bases from V and 0 from J, leaving 12 bases between them. CDR3: CASSLIMGISYNEQFF. The CDR3 DNA is TGTGCCAGCAGCTTAATCATGGGGATCTCCTACAATGAGCAGTTCTTC.

This clonotype was seen repeatedly, ten times or more. The V gene is TRBV29-1, the J gene TRBJ2-7; D is possibly TRBD2 (6 bases). The ends were cut back, 4 bases at V and 0 bases at J, with 13 bases in the middle. Germline V gene lookup returns CDR1 SQVTM and CDR2 ANQGSEA. The CDR3 consists of 14 residues. CDR3 sequence: CSVVGGALSYEQYF. Written as DNA, the CDR3 is TGCAGCGTTGTGGGGGGAGCCCTCTCCTACGAGCAGTACTTC.

J is TRBJ1-1 and V is TRBV30, with D possibly being TRBD1 (6 bases). Trimming stripped 2 bases from V and 6 bases from J, with 19 bases between. The CDR3 totals 15 residues. CDR1 and CDR2 from the germline V gene are GTSNPN and SVGIG (reference sequence). The CDR3 DNA is TGTGCCTGGAGTAGGGGGAGGGCTTCGGGCTCTGAAGCTTTCTTT. Translating gives CAWSRGRASGSEAFF.